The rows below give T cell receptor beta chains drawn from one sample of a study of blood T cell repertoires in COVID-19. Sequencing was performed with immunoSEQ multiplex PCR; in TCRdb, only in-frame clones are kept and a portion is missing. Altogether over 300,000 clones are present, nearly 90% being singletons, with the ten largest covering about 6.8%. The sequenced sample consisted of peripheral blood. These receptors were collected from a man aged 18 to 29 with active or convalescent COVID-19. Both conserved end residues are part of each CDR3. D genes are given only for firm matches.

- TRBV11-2 CASNLGREQYF
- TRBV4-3 CASSQEKTHTDTQYF
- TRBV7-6 CASSQGGVLTYEQYF
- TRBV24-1 CATSDPQGGNQPQHF
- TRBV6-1 CASSEASGVNEKLFF
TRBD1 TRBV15 CATSRGDRSSGNTIYF
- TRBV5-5 CASRNWDGQKGTEAFF
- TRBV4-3 CASSQDFTSLDEQFF
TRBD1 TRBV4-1 CASSLSGQGSSYNSPLHF
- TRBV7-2 CASSSHPQGYEPQHF
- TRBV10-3 CAISETGLNTEAFF
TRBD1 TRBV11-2 CASSLATGYTGELFF
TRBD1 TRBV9 CASSPSARTGFGEAFF
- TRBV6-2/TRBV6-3 CASSLASGNTIYF
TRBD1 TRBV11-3 CASSLPGTGATF
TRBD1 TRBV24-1 CATSDPGTVQETQYF
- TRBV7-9 CASSSGQIDRTEAFF
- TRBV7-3 CASRQHLLHF
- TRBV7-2 CASSRYTEAFF
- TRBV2 CASSEVGKRGPYGYTF
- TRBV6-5 CASSSGPAGTEAFF
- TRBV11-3 CASSARGSGTGELFF
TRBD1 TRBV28 CASSLGTGGTRNTIYF
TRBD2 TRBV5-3 CARSPGLAGDKLSYEQYF
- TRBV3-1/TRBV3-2 CASSRAGGVQRSSYNEQFF
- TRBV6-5 CASRNQGYYGYTF
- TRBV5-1 CASSLGLNTEAFF
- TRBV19 CASSITGGGAYEQYF
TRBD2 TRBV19 CASRPGTSYAVAQYF
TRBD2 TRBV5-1 CASSQGTSGRASETQYF
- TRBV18 CASSETQGKNTEAFF
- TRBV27 CASSGGRSMNTEAFF
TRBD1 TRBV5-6 CASSLGDRVVYEQYF
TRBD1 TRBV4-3 CASSQVWAGGNEQFF
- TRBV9 CASSVAHSGDNGVFF
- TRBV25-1 CASSEWGRADHEQYF
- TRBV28 CASSLLPSGYGYTF
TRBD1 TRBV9 CASSVSGTDSPQHF
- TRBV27 CASTLRGPGPYEQYF
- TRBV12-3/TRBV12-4 CASTSGDTYEQYF
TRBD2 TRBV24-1 CATSEPSGSRTGELFF
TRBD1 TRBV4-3 CASSQGWTDRGIRNTEAFF
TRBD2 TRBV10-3 CAIRTSGNTGELFF
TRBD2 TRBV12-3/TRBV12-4 CASIRRGGGELFF
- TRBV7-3 CASSLGSGDGYTF
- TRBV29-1 CSARGSAGNTIYF
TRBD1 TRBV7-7 CASGRTGGLRIYNEQFF
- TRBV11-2 CASSELYEQYF
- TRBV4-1 CASSQERIGKTQYF
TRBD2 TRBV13 CASSLGTSGGYNEQFF
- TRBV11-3 CASSPKGQTDEQYF
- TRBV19 CASSITRGDGYTF
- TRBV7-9 CASSRLDEQFF
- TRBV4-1 CASSQESRNTEAFF
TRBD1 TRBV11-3 CASSFEKTGGEIQPQHF
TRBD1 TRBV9 CASSGGTVYTGELFF